This T cell receptor beta chain was recovered during a study of T-cell reconstitution after alpha-beta-depleted transplantation in children. The CDR3 consists of 13 residues. The V end was cut by 6 bases, the J end by 2 bases, with 14 bases between. The germline V gene has CDR1 SQVTM and CDR2 ANQGSEA. TCRbeta library preparation incorporated unique molecular identifiers. TCRdb passed the PCR reads through MiXCR, listing each CDR3 protein once. The data hold approximately 400,000 distinct CDR3 sequences, with approximately 11% observed a single time. The rearrangement joins TRBV29-1 to TRBJ2-7; D is perhaps TRBD1 (6 bases). This TCR came from a human donor who donated a stem cell graft to a child with acute myeloid leukemia. The sequencing used PBMCs from the stem cell graft donor, collected from the stem cell graft. CDR3 nucleotide sequence: TGCAGCGTGGTGACAGGCCCAACCTACGAGCAGTACTTC. Its protein product is CSVVTGPTYEQYF.